This TCR beta chain originates from a study of blood T cell repertoires in COVID-19. Looking at the study overall: Sites across the United States, Italy and Spain contributed samples from acute and convalescent COVID-19. PBMCs, B-cell-depleted T cells, or T cells provided the cDNA or gDNA that made up the material.

Study processing details: How many nucleated cells were present was estimated from reference gene primer amplification. Produced via immunoSEQ multiplex PCR; TCRdb's table is partial and in-frame only. From that table come the V and J calls and clone size; the DNA was used to work out D and trimming. The sample lists fewer than 300,000 clones; 84% were seen once. The TCR sequence derives from a human donor in a cohort sampled during active COVID-19. Sequenced: peripheral blood.

The CDR3 loop is CASSPTSGRADTQYF. In DNA form, the CDR3 reads TGTGCCAGCAGCCCGACTAGCGGGAGGGCAGATACGCAGTATTTT. This chain uses TRBV5-6 with TRBJ2-3; 14 bases align to TRBD2. Germline trimming cut 4 bases from V and 4 bases from J; bases unmatched to any gene: 2. This CDR3 has 15 amino acids. The V gene's germline CDR1 is SGHDT and CDR2 YYEEEE. Filled out from reference TRBV5-6 and TRBJ2-3, the complete variable domain reads DAGVTQSPTHLIKTRGQQVTLRCSPKSGHDTVSWYQQALGQGPQFIFQYYEEEERQRGNFPDRFSGHQFPNYSSELNVNALLLGDSALYLCASSPTSGRADTQYFGPGTRLTVL.